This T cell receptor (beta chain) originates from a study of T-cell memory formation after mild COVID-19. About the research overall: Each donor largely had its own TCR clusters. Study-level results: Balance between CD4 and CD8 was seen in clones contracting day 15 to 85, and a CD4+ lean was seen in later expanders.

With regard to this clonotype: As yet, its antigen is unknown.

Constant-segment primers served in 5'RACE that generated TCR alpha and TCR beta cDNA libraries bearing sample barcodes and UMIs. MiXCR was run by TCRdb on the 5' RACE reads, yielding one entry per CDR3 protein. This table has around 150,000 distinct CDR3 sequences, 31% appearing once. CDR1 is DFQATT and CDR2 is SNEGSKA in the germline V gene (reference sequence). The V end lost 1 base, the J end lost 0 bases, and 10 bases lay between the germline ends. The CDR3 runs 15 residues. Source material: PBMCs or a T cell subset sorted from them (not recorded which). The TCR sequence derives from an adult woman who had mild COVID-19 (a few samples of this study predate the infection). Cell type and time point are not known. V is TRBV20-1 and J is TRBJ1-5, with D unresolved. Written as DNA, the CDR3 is TGCAGTGCTAGAGCGGAGACGGATAGCAATCAGCCCCAGCATTTT. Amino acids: CSARAETDSNQPQHF.